Each of the 31 T cell receptor beta chains below was sequenced from the same sample in a study of control samples from healthy donors and cancer patients. Profiled with immunoSEQ multiplex PCR; TCRdb holds only in-frame clones, not every one. The data hold some 120,000 clones, with about 94% observed a single time. The sequenced material came from blood. All receptors come from a man aged 25 to 40 in good health.

In nucleotides, the CDR3 is TGTGCCAGCAGCCCAAAAGGGGGCTACAATGAGCAGTTCTTC. Amino acid sequence: CASSPKGGYNEQFF. The rearrangement joins TRBV11-3 to TRBJ2-1; D is perhaps TRBD1 (6 bases). Trimming removed 5 bases from V and 3 bases from J, with 11 bases in between. The CDR3 has 14 residues. CDR1 and CDR2 (germline): SGHNT, YENEEA.

The chain employs TRBV12-3 or TRBV12-4 and TRBJ1-2; 7 bases fit TRBD1. The CDR3 has 12 residues. Trimming removed 4 bases from V and 6 bases from J; junction bases left unmatched: 2. This CDR3 is CASSWGQNGYTF. In nucleotides, the CDR3 is TGTGCCAGCAGTTGGGGACAGAATGGCTACACCTTC.

The chain joins TRBV5-6 to TRBJ1-5, with D maybe TRBD1 (6 bases). The CDR3 is made up of 16 amino acids. Trimming took 0 bases from V and 6 from J, leaving 16 bases between them. Per the germline V gene, CDR1 is SGHDT and CDR2 is YYEEEE. This chain's CDR3 is CASSLERGGGSQPQHF. The CDR3 region has the DNA TGTGCCAGCAGCTTGGAGCGGGGGGGCGGTAGTCAGCCCCAGCATTTT.

The V and J genes are TRBV4-1 and TRBJ2-5; tentative D call: TRBD1 (8 bases). V gave up 5 bases and J gave up 5 bases, with 12 bases separating them. CDR1 is MGHRA and CDR2 is YSYEKL in the germline V gene. This CDR3 is built from 13 residues. The CDR3 DNA is TGCGCCAGCAGCAAACAGGGGGGGGAGACCCAGTACTTC. It is translated as CASSKQGGETQYF.

This clone was observed once. This chain connects TRBV28 to TRBJ1-6; D uncertain. Germline values: CDR1 MDHEN, CDR2 SYDVKM. The CDR3 totals 14 residues. Trimming removed 2 bases from V and 6 bases from J, with 8 bases in between. The CDR3 DNA reads as TGTGCCAGCAGTTTAAGCCCGAGTAATTCACCCCTCCACTTT. It specifies CASSLSPSNSPLHF.

The rearrangement links TRBV19 to TRBJ1-2; 8 nucleotides match TRBD1. The junction had 9 bases not matched to a gene; V was cut back by 5 bases and J by 4 bases. There are 15 residues in the CDR3. Germline CDR1 is LNHDA and CDR2 is SQIVND (reference sequence). As DNA, the CDR3 is TGTGCCAGTAGTCCTGACAGGGGCGCTTCCTATGGCTACACCTTC. It is translated as CASSPDRGASYGYTF.

The chain employs TRBV7-2 and TRBJ1-6; TRBD1 matches 8 bases. The CDR3 sequence is 14 residues long. The germline V gene has CDR1 SGHTA and CDR2 FQGNSA. Trimming took 4 bases from V and 10 from J; bases not matched to a gene: 6. The CDR3 DNA reads TGTGCCAGCAGCTCCCGACAGGGGCGATCACCCCTCCACTTT. Translated, it gives CASSSRQGRSPLHF.

The rearrangement joins TRBV29-1 to TRBJ2-7; 10 nucleotides line up with TRBD1. Germline V gene data show CDR1 as SQVTM and CDR2 as ANQGSEA. The CDR3 spans 13 residues. J was trimmed by 2 bases and V by 4 bases; bases with no gene match: 2. The CDR3 loop reads CSVGGQGAYEQYF. The DNA for the CDR3 is TGCAGCGTTGGCGGACAGGGGGCCTACGAGCAGTACTTC.

In this sample, this clone turned up once. The chain employs TRBV15 and TRBJ2-1; D remains ambiguous. Germline V gene lookup returns CDR1 LNHNV and CDR2 YYDKDF (reference sequence). This CDR3 is 16 amino acids long. With 1 base removed from V and 0 bases from J, the gap between germline ends came to 10 bases. The CDR3 protein is CATSRGTEASYNEQFF. The CDR3 DNA reads TGTGCCACCAGCAGAGGGACCGAAGCCTCCTACAATGAGCAGTTCTTC.

The genes are TRBV28 and TRBJ2-2; D perhaps matches TRBD1 (6 bases). This CDR3 contains 14 residues. Germline CDR1 reads MDHEN; CDR2 reads SYDVKM. V dropped 2 bases and J dropped 7 bases, with 11 bases sitting between them. DNA of the CDR3: TGTGCCAGCAGTTTAGGGCAGGGGATCGGGGAGCTGTTTTTT. Translated, it gives CASSLGQGIGELFF.

The V call is TRBV30, the J call TRBJ1-2; D is unclear. The CDR3 extends over 13 amino acids. The V end was cut by 2 bases, the J end by 5 bases, with 12 bases between. Germline assignment: CDR1 GTSNPN and CDR2 SVGIG (reference sequence). DNA of the CDR3: TGTGCCTGGAGTCTCCCCCTGGGGTATGGCTACACCTTC. Amino acid sequence: CAWSLPLGYGYTF.

The chain is built from TRBV5-1 and TRBJ2-5; D is uncertain. There are 14 residues in the CDR3. V dropped 2 bases and J dropped 4 bases, with 12 bases sitting between them. The germline V gene has CDR1 SGHRS and CDR2 YFSETQ. CDR3 amino acids: CASSFFGGTETQYF. DNA for the CDR3: TGCGCCAGCAGCTTCTTTGGCGGAACAGAGACCCAGTACTTC.

The genes are TRBV7-3 and TRBJ2-7, with D possibly TRBD1 on 5 matching bases. The V end lost 5 bases, the J end lost 5 bases, and 13 bases lay between the germline ends. The germline gives CDR1 SGHTA, CDR2 FQGTGA. This CDR3 contains 13 residues. The CDR3 nucleotides are TGTGCCAGCAGCGTAATGCAGGGCAACGAGCAGTACTTC. Amino acids: CASSVMQGNEQYF.

The J gene is TRBJ1-2, the V gene TRBV23-1; D may be TRBD1 (5 bases). TRBV23-1 is classed as an ORF, of uncertain function. There are 19 residues in the CDR3. Trimming shortened V by 2 bases and J by 4 bases, and 26 bases separated the two germline ends. The CDR3 here is CASSQGFRNRSKQGYGYTF. In DNA form, the CDR3 reads TGCGCCAGCAGTCAAGGGTTCAGGAATCGTTCGAAGCAGGGCTATGGCTACACCTTC.

The chain employs TRBV2 and TRBJ1-5; the D gene is possibly TRBD1 (5 bases). Germline V gene data show CDR1 as SNHLY and CDR2 as FYNNEI. Trimming left V 11 bases short and J 0 bases short, with 20 bases between. This CDR3 is 16 amino acids long. CDR3 sequence reads: CASAGPGRYSNQPQHF. CDR3 DNA: TGTGCCTCCGCTGGTCCGGGACGGTATAGCAATCAGCCCCAGCATTTT.

CDR3 residues: CAWTEWGGLAGSAFF. CDR3 coding DNA: TGTGCCTGGACCGAATGGGGGGGGCTTGCGGGTTCAGCTTTCTTT. V gene TRBV30 combines with J gene TRBJ1-1; D may be TRBD1 (6 bases). The germline CDR1 and CDR2 sequences are GTSNPN and SVGIG (reference sequence). The V and J ends lost 4 bases and 10 bases respectively, with 25 bases between them. The CDR3 sequence is 15 residues long.

J is TRBJ1-1 and V is TRBV7-9, with D perhaps matching TRBD1 (5 bases). The CDR3 runs 12 residues. Trimming removed 5 bases from V and 5 bases from J, with 9 bases in between. Germline-derived CDR1 and CDR2 are SEHNR and FQNEAQ (reference sequence). The CDR3 protein is CASSTAGTEAFF. CDR3 coding DNA: TGTGCCAGCAGCACAGCAGGGACTGAAGCTTTCTTT.

This clone showed up just a few times. The V gene is TRBV6-2 or TRBV6-3, the J gene TRBJ2-7; 8 bases match TRBD2. This CDR3 is 15 amino acids long. Germline trimming cut 5 bases from V and 4 bases from J; bases unmatched to any gene: 10. Germline CDR1 MNHEY, CDR2 SVGEGT. The DNA of the CDR3 is TGTGCCAGCAGTCTCCCGGGACTAGGACCTTACGAGCAGTACTTC. Translating it yields CASSLPGLGPYEQYF.

The chain joins TRBV5-1 to TRBJ2-1; 11 bases are a match to TRBD2. V trimming: 0 bases; J trimming: 7 bases; junction bases outside the gene matches: 15. Germline V CDR1 and CDR2: SGHRS, YFSETQ. The CDR3 consists of 19 residues. The DNA for the CDR3 is TGCGCCAGCAGCTTGGAGGGCACTAGCGGGGGCTCGAGGGGGAATGAGCAGTTCTTC. Its protein product is CASSLEGTSGGSRGNEQFF.

This chain uses TRBV7-2 with TRBJ2-5; the D gene could be TRBD1 or TRBD2 (5 bases each). V was shortened by 5 bases and J by 4 bases, with 17 bases between the two germline ends. This CDR3 comprises 15 residues. CDR1 and CDR2 (germline): SGHTA, FQGNSA. The CDR3 is CASSRRSGTGETQYF. DNA of the CDR3: TGTGCCAGCAGCAGAAGGTCCGGGACGGGAGAGACCCAGTACTTC.

The chain employs TRBV9 and TRBJ2-1; possible D gene TRBD2, 6 bases. The CDR3 length is 16 residues. V lost 4 bases to trimming and J lost 0 bases, with 14 bases between them. CDR1 is SGDLS and CDR2 is YYNGEE in the germline V gene. The CDR3 DNA is TGTGCCAGCAGCCTCACCCGGGACTCCTCCTACAATGAGCAGTTCTTC. Amino acid sequence: CASSLTRDSSYNEQFF.

The chain carries TRBV4-3 and TRBJ2-4; weak D call: TRBD1 (5 bases). The CDR3 covers 15 residues. Trimming left V 0 bases short and J 3 bases short, with 9 bases between. Looked up from germline, CDR1 is LGHNA and CDR2 is YSLEER. CDR3: CASSQDRVYKNIQYF. DNA of the CDR3: TGCGCCAGCAGCCAAGACAGGGTATACAAAAACATTCAGTACTTC.

This rearrangement joins TRBV9 to TRBJ2-3, with 8 bases aligning to TRBD1. Germline CDR1 reads SGDLS; CDR2 reads YYNGEE. With 3 bases clipped from V and 3 bases from J, the junction kept 3 bases outside the gene matches. The CDR3 loop spans 14 amino acids. The CDR3 region has the DNA TGTGCCAGCAGCGCGGACAGGGCGACAGATACGCAGTATTTT. Translation gives CASSADRATDTQYF.

This rearrangement joins TRBV28 to TRBJ1-6, with 9 bases matching TRBD1. The CDR3 has 15 amino acids. Per the germline V gene, CDR1 is MDHEN and CDR2 is SYDVKM. The junction had 7 bases not matched to a gene; V was cut back by 6 bases and J by 7 bases. The CDR3 DNA is TGTGCCAGCAGGACGCAGGGGACAGGGAATTCACCCCTCCACTTT. It yields the protein CASRTQGTGNSPLHF. The full variable domain, with the rest looked up from reference TRBV28 and TRBJ1-6, is DVKVTQSSRYLVKRTGEKVFLECVQDMDHENMFWYRQDPGLGLRLIYFSYDVKMKEKGDIPEGYSVSREKKERFSLILESASTNQTSMYLCASRTQGTGNSPLHFGNGTRLTVT.

CDR3 region: CASSIGQRNTEAFF. The CDR3 nucleotides read TGTGCCAGCAGCATTGGACAGCGGAACACTGAAGCTTTCTTT. This rearrangement joins TRBV7-2 to TRBJ1-1; D is possibly TRBD1 (6 bases). V lost 5 bases, J lost 1 base, and 11 bases lay in between. There are 14 residues in the CDR3. Germline CDR1 is SGHTA and CDR2 is FQGNSA.

The chain carries TRBV19 and TRBJ1-1, with 7 bases lining up with TRBD1. Germline trimming cut 5 bases from V and 1 base from J; bases unmatched to any gene: 10. CDR1 LNHDA and CDR2 SQIVND come from the germline V gene (reference sequence). The CDR3 loop spans 16 amino acids. CDR3 bases: TGTGCCAGTAGTCTGTGGGCAGGGGGGACGAACACTGAAGCTTTCTTT. It translates to CASSLWAGGTNTEAFF.

The chain recombines TRBV5-4 with TRBJ2-2; tentatively, D is TRBD1 (6 bases). Germline-derived CDR1 and CDR2 are SGHNT and YYREEE (reference sequence). Between the trimmed V and J ends, which lost 2 bases and 4 bases, there was a span of 9 bases. The CDR3 runs 14 residues. CDR3 sequence reads: CASSFTGSTGELFF. For the CDR3, the DNA is TGTGCCAGCAGCTTTACAGGGTCCACCGGGGAGCTGTTTTTT. The full variable domain, rest sourced from reference TRBV5-4 and TRBJ2-2, is ETGVTQSPTHLIKTRGQQVTLRCSSQSGHNTVSWYQQALGQGPQFIFQYYREEENGRGNFPPRFSGLQFPNYSSELNVNALELDDSALYLCASSFTGSTGELFFGEGSRLTVL.

A single count supports this clone. V gene TRBV7-2 combines with J gene TRBJ2-7; D is undetermined. The CDR3 has 11 amino acids. Per germline, CDR1 SGHTA and CDR2 FQGNSA. The ends were cut back, 2 bases at V and 5 bases at J, with 4 bases in the middle. The CDR3 nucleotides are TGTGCCAGCAGCTTACTGGACGAGCAGTACTTC. Its translation: CASSLLDEQYF. Looking up the rest from reference TRBV7-2 and TRBJ2-7 gives the full variable domain: GAGVSQSPSNKVTEKGKDVELRCDPISGHTALYWYRQSLGQGLEFLIYFQGNSAPDKSGLPSDRFSAERTGGSVSTLTIQRTQQEDSAVYLCASSLLDEQYFGPGTRLTVT.

The chain employs TRBV5-1 and TRBJ1-1; maybe TRBD1 (6 bases). There are 14 residues in the CDR3. CDR1 is SGHRS, CDR2 YFSETQ, per germline. V was shortened by 0 bases and J by 1 base, with 7 bases between the two germline ends. This chain's CDR3 is CASSLGGQNTEAFF. The CDR3, as DNA: TGCGCCAGCAGCTTGGGGGGGCAGAACACTGAAGCTTTCTTT.

The rearrangement joins TRBV2 to TRBJ2-7; no definite D call. V gave up 3 bases and J gave up 9 bases, with 6 bases separating them. The germline V gene has CDR1 SNHLY and CDR2 FYNNEI. The CDR3 sequence is 10 residues long. CDR3 nucleotides: TGTGCCAGCAGTGAGCAAGGGCAGTACTTC. Amino acids: CASSEQGQYF.

The count of this clone is one. J is TRBJ1-3 and V is TRBV4-2; D is perhaps TRBD1 (5 bases). Germline CDR1 reads LGHNA; CDR2 reads YNFKEQ. V was cut by 1 base and J by 0 bases, with 19 bases left in between. The CDR3 loop spans 19 amino acids. The CDR3 is CASSQGVGGVDVSGNTIYF. CDR3 DNA: TGTGCCAGCAGCCAAGGGGTCGGGGGGGTCGACGTCTCTGGAAACACCATATATTTT.